These 28 T cell receptor beta chains share one sample of origin, sequenced in a study of blood T cell repertoires in COVID-19. Repertoires were generated with immunoSEQ multiplex PCR, while TCRdb's copy carries only in-frame clones and drops some. The data show 70,000 to 85,000 clones, approximately 90% seen once. The source material was peripheral blood. All receptors derive from a woman aged 55-69 years with active COVID-19.

The gene calls are TRBV4-1 and TRBJ2-5, with 13 bases lining up with TRBD2. The CDR3 runs to 18 residues. Germline CDR1 MGHRA, CDR2 YSYEKL. V gave up 2 bases and J gave up 1 base; unmatched junction bases: 7. The CDR3 protein is CASSQFGLAGAPQETQYF. DNA of the CDR3: TGCGCCAGCAGCCAATTCGGACTAGCGGGAGCCCCCCAAGAGACCCAGTACTTC.

This clone appeared a single time. The CDR3 bases are TGTGCCAGCAACATTAGCGAGAGGGGGGCCAAAAACATTCAGTACTTC. As protein: CASNISERGAKNIQYF. The chain combines TRBV12-1 with TRBJ2-4; TRBD1, as called in the table, went unchecked against the DNA. TRBV12-1 counts as a pseudogene. This CDR3 has 16 residues.

V is TRBV3-1 (or the pseudogene TRBV3-2) and J is TRBJ1-3; 7 bases are a match to TRBD1. V lost 4 bases and J lost 8; bases outside the gene matches: 14. Germline values: CDR1 LGHDT, CDR2 YNNKEL (reference sequence). This CDR3 comprises 16 residues. The CDR3 DNA sequence: TGTGCCAGCAGCCTTCGCGGCACAGGGGAGCGGGACACCATATATTTT. It specifies CASSLRGTGERDTIYF.

The chain couples TRBV29-1 to TRBJ2-2, with 12 positions matching TRBD1. The V gene end was trimmed by 7 bases and the J gene end by 6 bases; junction bases not matched to a gene: 6. The CDR3 covers 14 residues. Germline CDR1 and CDR2: SQVTM and ANQGSEA. The CDR3 loop is CSAGTGGAAGELFF. The CDR3 region has the DNA TGCAGCGCGGGGACAGGGGGCGCGGCCGGGGAGCTGTTTTTT.

The gene calls are TRBV5-4 and TRBJ2-3; TRBD1 matches 8 bases. The CDR3 spans 14 residues. Germline assignment: CDR1 SGHNT and CDR2 YYREEE (reference sequence). J lost 8 bases, V lost 4 bases, and 9 bases had no gene match. Written as DNA, the CDR3 is TGTGCCAGCAGCGCAGGGGGCGTGGGTTCTACGCAGTATTTT. Its translation is CASSAGGVGSTQYF.

This CDR3 is CASSTDRGGLFF. The CDR3 DNA reads TGTGCCAGCAGCACTGACAGGGGAGGACTGTTTTTT. This chain links TRBV5-4 with TRBJ1-4, with 8 bases lining up with TRBD1. The CDR3 is made up of 12 amino acids. CDR1 SGHNT and CDR2 YYREEE come from the germline V gene (reference sequence). V was clipped by 4 bases and J by 13 bases; unmatched bases: 6.

The rearrangement uses TRBV7-9 and TRBJ2-7; D might be TRBD2 (6 bases). Germline V lookup: CDR1 SEHNR, CDR2 FQNEAQ (reference sequence). This CDR3 has 11 amino acids. Trimming shortened V by 5 bases and J by 7 bases, and 9 bases separated the two germline ends. CDR3 bases: TGTGCCAGCAGCACCGGGGGAGAGCAGTACTTC. This sequence encodes CASSTGGEQYF.

The chain has TRBV5-1 and TRBJ2-2; 12 bases map to TRBD2. In germline, CDR1 is SGHRS, CDR2 YFSETQ. The length of the CDR3 is 15 residues. Germline trimming cut 0 bases from V and 6 bases from J; bases unmatched to any gene: 0. CDR3 coding DNA: TGCGCCAGCAGCTTGGGACTAGCGGGAGCCGGGGAGCTGTTTTTT. Its protein product is CASSLGLAGAGELFF.

The chain couples TRBV7-9 to TRBJ1-5; tentative D call: TRBD1 (6 bases). Germline CDR1 is SEHNR and CDR2 is FQNEAQ (reference sequence). V gave up 1 base and J gave up 6 bases, with 13 bases separating them. CDR3 size: 15 residues. CDR3 coding DNA: TGTGCCAGCAGCTTAGGCGGGGGAGGGGGTCAGCCCCAGCATTTT. This sequence encodes CASSLGGGGGQPQHF.

CDR3 DNA sequence: TGCGCCAGCAGAGGACAGGGGTATCAGCCCCAGCATTTT. This encodes CASRGQGYQPQHF. The gene calls are TRBV10-2 and TRBJ1-5, with 9 positions matching TRBD1. The trim removed 6 bases at V and 5 bases at J, leaving 2 bases unmatched. The CDR3 is 13 residues long. Germline loops: CDR1 WSHSY, CDR2 SAAADI.

The chain has TRBV5-1 and TRBJ1-1, with TRBD1 as a possible D gene (6 bases). This CDR3 comprises 14 residues. V lost 3 bases and J lost 0, with 9 bases in between. CDR1 SGHRS and CDR2 YFSETQ come from the germline V gene. The CDR3 DNA reads as TGCGCCAGCAGCTACGGGACACTGAACACTGAAGCTTTCTTT. Translating gives CASSYGTLNTEAFF.

This rearrangement joins TRBV7-2 to TRBJ1-2; perhaps TRBD1 as D (5 bases). The CDR3 extends over 14 amino acids. Per the germline V gene, CDR1 is SGHTA and CDR2 is FQGNSA. V was trimmed by 1 base and J by 2 bases, leaving 8 bases between them. The CDR3 loop reads CASSLGGSNYGYTF. Here the CDR3 DNA reads TGTGCCAGCAGCTTAGGGGGCAGCAACTATGGCTACACCTTC.

The V call is TRBV4-1, the J call TRBJ1-2; D is uncertain. The germline V gene encodes CDR1 MGHRA and CDR2 YSYEKL. V was clipped by 0 bases and J by 4 bases, with 9 bases between them. The CDR3 runs 14 residues. CDR3 coding DNA: TGCGCCAGCAGCCAAGAGGCTGATTCCTATGGCTACACCTTC. It translates to CASSQEADSYGYTF.

The J gene is TRBJ2-7, the V gene TRBV24-1; 10 nucleotides match TRBD2. This CDR3 has 17 residues. V was pared by 2 bases and J by 5 bases, with 11 bases of the junction left unmatched. From germline, CDR1 is KGHDR and CDR2 SFDVKD. CDR3 bases: TGTGCCACCAGTGATTCTCCCCCTAGCGGGAGCTTCCACGAGCAGTACTTC. Amino acid sequence: CATSDSPPSGSFHEQYF.

The chain links TRBV5-6 to TRBJ1-2; 7 bases are shared with TRBD1. Germline values: CDR1 SGHDT, CDR2 YYEEEE. The CDR3 length is 13 residues. The J segment lost 6 bases and the V segment lost 5 bases, leaving 7 bases of the junction unmatched. The CDR3 nucleotides are TGTGCCAGCAGTCGGCGGACAGGCAATGGCTACACCTTC. Amino acids: CASSRRTGNGYTF. The full variable domain, completed using reference TRBV5-6 and TRBJ1-2, is DAGVTQSPTHLIKTRGQQVTLRCSPKSGHDTVSWYQQALGQGPQFIFQYYEEEERQRGNFPDRFSGHQFPNYSSELNVNALLLGDSALYLCASSRRTGNGYTFGSGTRLTVV.

The CDR3 coding sequence is TGTGCCAGCAGTTACGGGGCTAGCGGATCCTACGAGCAGTACTTC. Its translation is CASSYGASGSYEQYF. The chain is built from TRBV7-9 and TRBJ2-7, with 7 bases identical to TRBD2. Germline-derived CDR1 and CDR2 are SEHNR and FQNEAQ (reference sequence). Trimming cost V 6 bases and J 1 base; bases outside gene matches: 9. This CDR3 contains 15 residues.

The chain carries TRBV6-5 and TRBJ2-1; 7 positions match TRBD1. The junction had 4 bases not matched to a gene; V was cut back by 4 bases and J by 4 bases. CDR1 MNHEY and CDR2 SVGAGI come from the germline V gene. The CDR3 covers 14 residues. DNA for the CDR3: TGTGCCAGCAGTTCGGGACAGTATTACAATGAGCAGTTCTTC. Amino acid sequence: CASSSGQYYNEQFF.

CDR3 nucleotide sequence: TGTGCCAGTAGCGGGCTACCAGGGTCCTACGAGCAGTACTTC. As protein: CASSGLPGSYEQYF. The chain recombines TRBV19 with TRBJ2-7, with TRBD1 as a possible D gene (5 bases). This CDR3 comprises 14 residues. From germline, CDR1 is LNHDA and CDR2 SQIVND (reference sequence). V lost 6 bases and J lost 1, with 13 bases in between.

This clone was picked up one time. The chain uses TRBV18 and TRBJ2-7, with TRBD2 identical over 10 bases. Trimming took 1 base from V and 2 from J; bases not matched to a gene: 5. The germline V gene encodes CDR1 KGHSH and CDR2 LQKENI. This CDR3 contains 16 residues. The DNA of the CDR3 is TGTGCCAGCTCACCACAGGGACTAGCGAAAGCCTACGAGCAGTACTTC. It translates to CASSPQGLAKAYEQYF.

The chain links TRBV9 to TRBJ2-1; 9 nucleotides line up with TRBD1. Germline assignment: CDR1 SGDLS and CDR2 YYNGEE. V was clipped by 3 bases and J by 3 bases; unmatched bases: 4. The CDR3 extends over 15 amino acids. The CDR3 nucleotides read TGTGCCAGCAGCGCCGGGACAGGGAACTACAATGAGCAGTTCTTC. The encoded protein is CASSAGTGNYNEQFF.

The chain joins TRBV18 to TRBJ2-3, with D maybe TRBD2 (5 bases). CDR3 length: 12 amino acids. Trimming left V 9 bases short and J 6 bases short, with 13 bases between. CDR1 and CDR2 from the germline V gene are KGHSH and LQKENI. CDR3 bases: TGTGCCAGTCGAGTGGGAGAGGATACGCAGTATTTT. Protein product: CASRVGEDTQYF.

V usage is TRBV28 and J usage is TRBJ2-4; tentative D call: TRBD2 (7 bases). CDR1 is MDHEN and CDR2 is SYDVKM in the germline V gene. Trimming removed 5 bases at V and 12 bases at J, with 17 bases between. This CDR3 comprises 13 residues. Here the CDR3 reads CASSGGGGLGQYF. The CDR3 nucleotides are TGTGCCAGCAGTGGGGGAGGGGGATTGGGTCAGTACTTC.

In its sample, this clone was seen once. The chain is built from TRBV18 and TRBJ1-1; D remains unclear. Trimming cost V 3 bases and J 7 bases, with 9 bases left between them. Germline assignment: CDR1 KGHSH and CDR2 LQKENI. This CDR3 comprises 12 residues. The CDR3 DNA is TGTGCCAGCTCACCCCGGACTGGTGAAGCTTTCTTT. Encoded protein: CASSPRTGEAFF.

The chain has TRBV15 and TRBJ1-6; D ambiguous. Trimming cost V 1 base and J 6 bases, with 13 bases left between them. The CDR3 covers 16 residues. The germline V gene has CDR1 LNHNV and CDR2 YYDKDF (reference sequence). CDR3 sequence (DNA): TGTGCCACCAGCAGAGGGGAGTCAGCGGGTAATTCACCCCTCCACTTT. Translated, it gives CATSRGESAGNSPLHF.

This clone was seen once. The chain is built from TRBV7-9 and TRBJ2-3; weak D call: TRBD2 (5 bases). V shed 5 bases and J shed 0 bases, with 18 bases lying between them. Germline CDR1 is SEHNR and CDR2 is FQNEAQ (reference sequence). CDR3 size: 17 residues. The CDR3 here is CASSQTGLRPSTDTQYF. The CDR3 DNA follows: TGTGCCAGCAGCCAAACCGGACTGCGACCTAGCACAGATACGCAGTATTTT.

The gene calls are TRBV30 and TRBJ1-2; D possibly corresponds to TRBD1 (6 bases). Germline V gene lookup returns CDR1 GTSNPN and CDR2 SVGIG (reference sequence). The CDR3 is 14 residues long. Deletions cut 0 bases from V and 5 bases from J, with 13 bases between. The CDR3 loop reads CAWSVSTGSYGYTF. Written as DNA, the CDR3 is TGTGCCTGGAGTGTGTCGACAGGTTCTTATGGCTACACCTTC.

J is TRBJ2-6 and V is TRBV27, with 8 bases fitting TRBD2. Germline V CDR1 and CDR2: MNHEY, SMNVEV (reference sequence). This CDR3 contains 18 residues. Trimming cost V 6 bases and J 1 base; bases outside gene matches: 11. The CDR3 DNA follows: TGTGCCAGCAGGCCCCGGGGGGGCAGGGAATCTGGGGCCAACGTCCTGACTTTC. Translated: CASRPRGGRESGANVLTF.

The CDR3 is CASEREGKIAEAFF. CDR3 in DNA: TGTGCCAGCGAAAGGGAGGGTAAGATAGCTGAAGCTTTCTTT. The chain employs TRBV21-1 and TRBJ1-1. TRBV21-1 has pseudogene status. This CDR3 spans 14 amino acids.